This T cell receptor beta chain was captured by sequencing in a study of CD8+ T cells in alopecia areata. Study-wide background: Treated patients were given 5 to 10 mg oral tofacitinib twice daily.

RNA was extracted and reverse transcribed into cDNA as the sequencing template. Method: immunoSEQ multiplex PCR; TCRdb's copy keeps in-frame clones and lacks some. Among 100,000 to 150,000 clones listed, about 49% were seen once. The CDR3 length is 14 residues. V lost 3 bases and J lost 6, with 15 bases in between. Germline lookup yields CDR1 SEHNR and CDR2 FQNEAQ (reference sequence). The specimen comprised CD8+ T cells sorted from blood, sampled at week 0. The chain employs TRBV7-9 and TRBJ2-7; TRBD2 might be the D (5 bases). This sequence was found in a human donor with alopecia areata. CDR3 in DNA: TGTGCCAGCAGCTTGTATACGGGGAGTGGCGAGCAGTACTTC. This gives the protein CASSLYTGSGEQYF.